This T cell receptor beta chain emerged from a study of blood T cell repertoires in COVID-19. This clone was found a few times. Seattle researchers signed up patients amid active infection and tracked them longitudinally. Sequenced by immunoSEQ multiplex PCR; TCRdb stores in-frame clones only, minus some. The sample includes 300,000 to 400,000 clones, around nine tenths seen only once; the top ten take just over 7%. The source is a woman aged 60-75 years with COVID-19, enrolled during active disease. The material sequenced was peripheral blood.

This CDR3 reads CASSNGENYGYTF. As DNA, the CDR3 is TGTGCCAGTAGTAACGGGGAAAATTATGGCTACACCTTC. The chain is built from TRBV19 and TRBJ1-2; no firm D call. V was clipped by 4 bases and J by 5 bases, with 11 bases between them. The CDR3 has 13 amino acids. Germline assignment: CDR1 LNHDA and CDR2 SQIVND (reference sequence).